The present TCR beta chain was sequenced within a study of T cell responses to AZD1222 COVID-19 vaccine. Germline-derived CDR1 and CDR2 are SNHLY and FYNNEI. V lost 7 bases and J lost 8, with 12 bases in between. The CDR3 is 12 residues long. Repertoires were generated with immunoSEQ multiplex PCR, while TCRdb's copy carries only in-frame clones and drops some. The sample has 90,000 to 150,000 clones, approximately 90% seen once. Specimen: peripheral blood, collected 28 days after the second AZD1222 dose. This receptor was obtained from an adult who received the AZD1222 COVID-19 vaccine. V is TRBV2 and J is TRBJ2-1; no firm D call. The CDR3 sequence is CASTPWQHEQFF. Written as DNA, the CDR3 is TGTGCCAGCACACCCTGGCAACATGAGCAGTTCTTC. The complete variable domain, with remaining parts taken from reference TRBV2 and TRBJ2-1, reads EPEVTQTPSHQVTQMGQEVILRCVPISNHLYFYWYRQILGQKVEFLVSFYNNEISEKSEIFDDQFSVERPDGSNFTLKIRSTKLEDSAMYFCASTPWQHEQFFGPGTRLTVL.